The clone carrying this T cell receptor (beta chain) appeared many times. MiXCR, applied by TCRdb to the RT-PCR reads, yields one record per CDR3 protein. The sample consists of about 700,000 distinct CDR3 sequences, approximately 15% of them appearing once. This CDR3 is built from 15 residues. Between the trimmed V and J ends, which lost 5 bases and 2 bases, there was a span of 16 bases. Germline V CDR1 and CDR2: SGHTA, FQGNSA. The chain recombines TRBV7-2 with TRBJ2-7; possibly TRBD2 for D (5 bases). The clonotype was recovered from a female donor in good health, serving as a healthy control. Input material: memory CD4+ T cells from blood. CDR3 loop: CASSPGSSRPYEQYF. CDR3 nucleotide sequence: TGTGCCAGCAGCCCGGGATCTAGCCGACCCTACGAGCAGTACTTC.